This passage covers 10 T cell receptor beta chains from one sample sequenced in a study of T cells after yellow fever vaccination. Each CDR3 protein is one row after TCRdb ran MiXCR on the 5' RACE reads. The sample records 300,000 to 400,000 distinct CDR3 sequences, under 15% being singletons. The specimen comprised CD4+ T cells sorted from PBMCs, sampled 15 days after the yellow fever booster vaccination. The source of these receptors is a young man who received the YFV17D yellow fever vaccine.

V is TRBV5-1 and J is TRBJ2-3; 8 bases align to TRBD1. The CDR3 runs 14 residues. The germline V gene has CDR1 SGHRS and CDR2 YFSETQ. Unmatched junction bases numbered 5, after V lost 2 bases and J lost 6 bases. CDR3 in amino acids: CASSFQDRDDTQYF. CDR3 nucleotides: TGCGCCAGCAGCTTTCAGGACAGGGATGATACGCAGTATTTT.

This clonotype occurred many times. The chain is built from TRBV5-1 and TRBJ1-1; maybe TRBD1 (5 bases). The germline V gene encodes CDR1 SGHRS and CDR2 YFSETQ. This CDR3 is built from 14 residues. V was trimmed by 5 bases and J by 4 bases, leaving 15 bases between them. Here the CDR3 reads CASSPGGRSTEAFF. In DNA form, the CDR3 reads TGCGCCAGCAGTCCCGGGGGTCGTAGCACTGAAGCTTTCTTT.

This clonotype was picked up many times. This chain joins TRBV5-1 and TRBJ2-6; TRBD2 is a possible D gene (6 bases). The length of the CDR3 is 16 residues. Germline values: CDR1 SGHRS, CDR2 YFSETQ. The V end lost 4 bases, the J end lost 2 bases, and 13 bases lay between the germline ends. CDR3 sequence (DNA): TGCGCCAGCAGCACCACCTCGGGGGCTGGGGCCAACGTCCTGACTTTC. It is translated as CASSTTSGAGANVLTF.

This clonotype was picked up many times. The chain links TRBV11-2 to TRBJ1-2; 7 bases match TRBD1. The CDR3 consists of 13 residues. Germline CDR1 SGHAT, CDR2 FQNNGV. V lost 1 base and J lost 5; bases outside the gene matches: 1. CDR3 DNA sequence: TGTGCCAGCAGCTTAGGGACAGGTTATGGCTACACCTTC. Amino acid sequence: CASSLGTGYGYTF.

The sample holds a few counts of this clonotype. The rearrangement uses TRBV6-2 or TRBV6-3 and TRBJ2-2; perhaps TRBD2 as D (7 bases). The germline V and J ends were trimmed by 5 bases and 4 bases, with 26 bases remaining between them. The CDR3 is made up of 19 amino acids. Germline V lookup: CDR1 MNHEY, CDR2 SVGEGT. CDR3 in DNA: TGTGCCAGCAGTCCACTGACGAGCCTTGAGGGGGGGGCCACCGGGGAGCTGTTTTTT. Its translation is CASSPLTSLEGGATGELFF.

The chain couples TRBV5-8 to TRBJ1-1; 10 bases align to TRBD1. CDR1 is SGHTS, CDR2 YDEGEE, per germline. The length of the CDR3 is 16 residues. V was clipped by 6 bases and J by 0 bases; unmatched bases: 8. The CDR3 DNA is TGTGCCAGCATCCTCACCGGGACAGGGGTGAACACTGAAGCTTTCTTT. Residues: CASILTGTGVNTEAFF.

The V gene is TRBV5-1, the J gene TRBJ2-2, with D possibly TRBD2 on 6 matching bases. The CDR3 extends over 15 amino acids. The germline CDR1 and CDR2 sequences are SGHRS and YFSETQ. Trimming removed 1 base from V and 1 base from J, with 8 bases in between. CDR3 sequence: CASSLPGGNTGELFF. The CDR3 DNA follows: TGCGCCAGCAGCTTGCCCGGGGGGAACACCGGGGAGCTGTTTTTT.

The chain joins TRBV4-3 to TRBJ2-3; the match to TRBD2 covers 10 bases. The trim removed 1 base at V and 1 base at J, leaving 2 bases unmatched. CDR3 length: 16 amino acids. Germline CDR1 and CDR2: LGHNA and YSLEER. CDR3 DNA: TGCGCCAGCAGCCAAGCGCTAGCGGGAGGCACAGATACGCAGTATTTT. This encodes CASSQALAGGTDTQYF.

This clonotype has more than one count but fewer than ten. V is TRBV2 and J is TRBJ1-1; D gene unclear. Between the trimmed V and J ends, which lost 7 bases and 4 bases, there was a span of 13 bases. The length of the CDR3 is 13 residues. Per the germline V gene, CDR1 is SNHLY and CDR2 is FYNNEI. CDR3 region: CASIRSGITEAFF. The CDR3 DNA reads TGTGCCAGCATTCGGTCAGGTATCACTGAAGCTTTCTTT.

The table lists this clonotype with many counts. This chain uses TRBV27 with TRBJ2-7; 9 bases fit TRBD1. The V gene's germline CDR1 is MNHEY and CDR2 SMNVEV (reference sequence). The CDR3 loop spans 19 amino acids. Unmatched junction bases numbered 21, after V lost 6 bases and J lost 3 bases. The CDR3 here is CASSPSGVLRDRAYYEQYF. For the CDR3, the DNA is TGTGCCAGCAGCCCCAGTGGAGTGCTCCGGGACAGGGCTTACTACGAGCAGTACTTC.